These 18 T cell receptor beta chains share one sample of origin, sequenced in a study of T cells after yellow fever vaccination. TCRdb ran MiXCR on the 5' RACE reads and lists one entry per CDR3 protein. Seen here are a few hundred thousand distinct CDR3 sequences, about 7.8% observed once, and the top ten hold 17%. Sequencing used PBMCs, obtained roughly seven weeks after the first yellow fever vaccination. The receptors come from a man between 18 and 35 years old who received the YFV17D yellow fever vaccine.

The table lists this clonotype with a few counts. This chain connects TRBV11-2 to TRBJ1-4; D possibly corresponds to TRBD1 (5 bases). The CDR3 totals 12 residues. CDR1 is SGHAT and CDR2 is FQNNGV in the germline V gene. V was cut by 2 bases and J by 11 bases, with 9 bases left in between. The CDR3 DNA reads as TGTGCCAGCAGCTTACGGGGGGTGAAACTGTTTTTT. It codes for CASSLRGVKLFF. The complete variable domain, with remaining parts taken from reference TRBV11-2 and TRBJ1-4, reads EAGVAQSPRYKIIEKRQSVAFWCNPISGHATLYWYQQILGQGPKLLIQFQNNGVVDDSQLPKDRFSAERLKGVDSTLKIQPAKLEDSAVYLCASSLRGVKLFFGSGTQLSVL.

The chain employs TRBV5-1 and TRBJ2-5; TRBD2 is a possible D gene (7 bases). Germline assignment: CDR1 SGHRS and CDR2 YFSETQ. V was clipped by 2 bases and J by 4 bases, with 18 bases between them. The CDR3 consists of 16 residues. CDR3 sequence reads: CASSFRGALRLETQYF. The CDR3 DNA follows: TGCGCCAGCAGCTTTCGGGGGGCTCTTCGTTTAGAGACCCAGTACTTC.

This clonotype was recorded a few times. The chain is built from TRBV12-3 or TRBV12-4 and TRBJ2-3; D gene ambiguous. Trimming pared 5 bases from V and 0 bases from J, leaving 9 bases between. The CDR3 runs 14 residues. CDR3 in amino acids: CASSGGESTDTQYF. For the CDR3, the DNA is TGTGCCAGCAGTGGCGGAGAAAGCACAGATACGCAGTATTTT.

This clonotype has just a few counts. The CDR3 coding sequence is TGCGCCAGCAGTCCGGATTTCTCGGGGACCGGGGAGCTGTTTTTT. Its protein product is CASSPDFSGTGELFF. V and J are TRBV5-1 and TRBJ2-2; perhaps TRBD2 as D (5 bases). The ends were cut back, 5 bases at V and 5 bases at J, with 16 bases in the middle. Per germline, CDR1 SGHRS and CDR2 YFSETQ. The CDR3 length is 15 residues.

CDR3 in amino acids: CASSSRHTGELFF. Written as DNA, the CDR3 is TGTGCCAGCAGTTCCCGACACACCGGGGAGCTGTTTTTT. This chain connects TRBV12-3 or TRBV12-4 to TRBJ2-2; D gene uncertain. The CDR3 is 13 residues long. The V and J ends lost 4 bases and 3 bases respectively, with 6 bases between them.

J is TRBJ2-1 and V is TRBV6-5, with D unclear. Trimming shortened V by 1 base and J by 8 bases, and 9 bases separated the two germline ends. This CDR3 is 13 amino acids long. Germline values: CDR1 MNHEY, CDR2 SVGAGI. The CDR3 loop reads CASSYLSGHEQFF. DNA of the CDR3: TGTGCCAGCAGTTACTTGTCGGGCCATGAGCAGTTCTTC.

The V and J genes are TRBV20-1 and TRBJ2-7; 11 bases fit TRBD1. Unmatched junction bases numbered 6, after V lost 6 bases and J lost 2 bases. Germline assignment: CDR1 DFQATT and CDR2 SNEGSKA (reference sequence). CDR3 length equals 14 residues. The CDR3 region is CSAGGDRGTYEQYF. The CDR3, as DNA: TGCAGTGCGGGCGGGGACAGGGGGACCTACGAGCAGTACTTC.

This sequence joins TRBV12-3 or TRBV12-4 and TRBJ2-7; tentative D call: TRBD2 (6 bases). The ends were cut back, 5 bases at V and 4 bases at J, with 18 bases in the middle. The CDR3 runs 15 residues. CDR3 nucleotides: TGTGCCAGCAGTGCGGCCGGGACGGAGGGATACGAGCAGTACTTC. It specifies CASSAAGTEGYEQYF.

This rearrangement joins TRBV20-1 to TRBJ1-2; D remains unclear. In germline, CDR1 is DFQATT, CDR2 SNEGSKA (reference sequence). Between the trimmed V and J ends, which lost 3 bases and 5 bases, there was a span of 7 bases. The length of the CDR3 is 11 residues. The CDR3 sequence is CSASHEYGYTF. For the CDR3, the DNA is TGCAGTGCTAGTCATGAGTATGGCTACACCTTC.

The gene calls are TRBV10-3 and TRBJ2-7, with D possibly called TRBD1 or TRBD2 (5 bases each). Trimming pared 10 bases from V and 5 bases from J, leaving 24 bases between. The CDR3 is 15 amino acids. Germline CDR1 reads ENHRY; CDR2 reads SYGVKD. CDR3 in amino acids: CATAPRGMGENEQYF. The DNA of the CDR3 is TGTGCCACCGCCCCGAGGGGAATGGGTGAGAACGAGCAGTACTTC.

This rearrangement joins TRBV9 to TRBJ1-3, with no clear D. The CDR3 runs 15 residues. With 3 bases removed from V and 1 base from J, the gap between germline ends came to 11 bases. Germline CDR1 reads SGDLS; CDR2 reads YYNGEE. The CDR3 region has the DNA TGTGCCAGCAGCGCCCGTGGGGTATCTGGAAACACCATATATTTT. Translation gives CASSARGVSGNTIYF.

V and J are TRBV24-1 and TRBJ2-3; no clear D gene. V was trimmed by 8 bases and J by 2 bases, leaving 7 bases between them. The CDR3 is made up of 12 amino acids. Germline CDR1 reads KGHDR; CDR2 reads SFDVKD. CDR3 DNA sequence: TGTGCCACCAAAGATAACACAGATACGCAGTATTTT. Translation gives CATKDNTDTQYF.

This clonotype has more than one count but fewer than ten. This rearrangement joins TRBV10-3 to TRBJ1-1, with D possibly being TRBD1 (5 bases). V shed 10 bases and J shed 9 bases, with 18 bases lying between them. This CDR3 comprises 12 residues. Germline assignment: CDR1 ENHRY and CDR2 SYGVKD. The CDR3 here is CATIGGGGKAFF. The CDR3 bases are TGTGCCACAATTGGGGGAGGAGGGAAAGCTTTCTTT.

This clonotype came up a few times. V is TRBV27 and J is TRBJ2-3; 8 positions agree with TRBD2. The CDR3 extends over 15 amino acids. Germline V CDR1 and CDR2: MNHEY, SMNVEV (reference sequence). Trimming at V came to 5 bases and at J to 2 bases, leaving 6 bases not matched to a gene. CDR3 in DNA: TGTGCCAGCAGTCCAATAGCGGGGCACACAGATACGCAGTATTTT. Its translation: CASSPIAGHTDTQYF.

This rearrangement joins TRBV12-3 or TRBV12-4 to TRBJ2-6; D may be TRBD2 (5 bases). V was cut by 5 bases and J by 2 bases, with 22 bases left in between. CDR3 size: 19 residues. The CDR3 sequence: CASSPDPRAPQAGANVLTF. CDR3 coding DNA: TGTGCCAGCAGTCCGGACCCGAGGGCTCCACAAGCTGGGGCCAACGTCCTGACTTTC.

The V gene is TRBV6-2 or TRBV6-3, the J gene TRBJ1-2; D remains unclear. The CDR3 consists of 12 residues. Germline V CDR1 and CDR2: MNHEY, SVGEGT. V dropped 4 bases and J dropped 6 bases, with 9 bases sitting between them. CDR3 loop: CASSWTEDGYTF. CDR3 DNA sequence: TGTGCCAGCAGTTGGACCGAAGATGGCTACACCTTC.

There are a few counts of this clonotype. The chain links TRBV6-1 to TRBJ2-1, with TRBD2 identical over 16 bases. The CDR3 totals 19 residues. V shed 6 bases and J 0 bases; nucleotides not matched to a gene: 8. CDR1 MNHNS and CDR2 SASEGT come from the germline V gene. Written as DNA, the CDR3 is TGTGCCAGCAGCACACCGGGACTAGCGGGGGGGAGCTCCTACAATGAGCAGTTCTTC. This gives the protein CASSTPGLAGGSSYNEQFF.

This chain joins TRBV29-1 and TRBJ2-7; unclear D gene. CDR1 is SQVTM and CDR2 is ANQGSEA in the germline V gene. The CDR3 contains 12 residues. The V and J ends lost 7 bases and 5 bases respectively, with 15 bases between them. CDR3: CSARTLSHEQYF. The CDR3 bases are TGCAGCGCCCGGACCCTTTCCCACGAGCAGTACTTC.